This is a list of T cell receptor beta chains from one sample in a study of blood T cell repertoires in COVID-19. Assay: immunoSEQ multiplex PCR; the TCRdb copy retains only in-frame clones and omits some. There are about 230,000 clones in the sample; 80% to 90% occur only once, and 1.2% to 1.5% lies in the top ten. The sample consisted of peripheral blood. These receptors were obtained from a woman aged 35 to 49 who had recovered from COVID-19. CDR3s include the opening cysteine and the closing phenylalanine or tryptophan. The D gene is left open where the match is weak. Part of the rows lack a size; the others show once, few, many or a class for expanded clones.

CDR3aa: CASSFREVAEAFF; CDR3nt: TGTGCCAGCAGCTTTAGGGAGGTCGCTGAAGCCTTCTTT; d_gene: NA; j_gene: TRBJ1-1; abundance: NA; v_gene: TRBV7-9; len: 13
CDR3aa: CASDPDRGEKLFF; CDR3nt: TGTGCCAGCGACCCAGACAGGGGCGAAAAACTGTTTTTT; d_gene: TRBD1; j_gene: TRBJ1-4; abundance: NA; v_gene: TRBV7-9; len: 13
CDR3aa: CASSLANTGGSTDTQYF; CDR3nt: TGTGCCAGCAGCTTAGCAAATACAGGGGGAAGCACAGATACGCAGTATTTT; d_gene: TRBD1; j_gene: TRBJ2-3; abundance: NA; v_gene: TRBV7-9; len: 17
CDR3aa: CASSSSGQPRTPLHF; CDR3nt: TGTGCCAGCAGCAGTTCGGGACAGCCTAGGACACCCCTCCACTTT; d_gene: TRBD1; j_gene: TRBJ1-6; abundance: once; v_gene: TRBV9; len: 15
CDR3aa: CASSGDRSTDTQYF; CDR3nt: TGTGCCAGCAGCGGGGACAGGAGCACAGATACGCAGTATTTT; d_gene: TRBD1; j_gene: TRBJ2-3; abundance: few; v_gene: TRBV7-2; len: 14
CDR3aa: CASGLVQGAGEKLFF; CDR3nt: TGTGCTAGTGGTTTGGTACAGGGGGCGGGAGAAAAACTGTTTTTT; d_gene: TRBD1; j_gene: TRBJ1-4; abundance: NA; v_gene: TRBV12-5; len: 15
CDR3aa: CASSLIGQGGEAFF; CDR3nt: TGTGCCAGCAGCTTAATTGGGCAGGGCGGTGAAGCTTTCTTT; d_gene: NA; j_gene: TRBJ1-1; abundance: once; v_gene: TRBV7-2; len: 14
CDR3aa: CAWRTGPGVNIQYF; CDR3nt: TGTGCCTGGAGGACAGGGCCGGGAGTAAACATTCAGTACTTC; d_gene: NA; j_gene: TRBJ2-4; abundance: NA; v_gene: TRBV30; len: 14
CDR3aa: CASSLSQGAHGYTF; CDR3nt: TGCGCCAGCAGCTTGTCTCAGGGGGCTCATGGCTACACCTTC; d_gene: TRBD1; j_gene: TRBJ1-2; abundance: NA; v_gene: TRBV5-1; len: 14
CDR3aa: CASSPRDRGSQETQYF; CDR3nt: TGTGCCAGCAGCCCCAGGGACAGGGGGTCACAAGAGACCCAGTACTTC; d_gene: TRBD1; j_gene: TRBJ2-5; abundance: NA; v_gene: TRBV5-4; len: 16
CDR3aa: CASSIRDNGNQPQHF; CDR3nt: TGTGCCAGTAGTATCCGGGACAATGGCAATCAGCCCCAGCATTTT; d_gene: NA; j_gene: TRBJ1-5; abundance: NA; v_gene: TRBV19; len: 15
CDR3aa: CASSKIGLDFYEQYF; CDR3nt: TGTGCCAGCAGTAAAATAGGACTAGACTTCTACGAGCAGTACTTC; d_gene: TRBD2; j_gene: TRBJ2-7; abundance: NA; v_gene: TRBV28; len: 15
CDR3aa: CSAAVKNIQYF; CDR3nt: TGCAGTGCTGCGGTCAAAAACATTCAGTACTTC; d_gene: NA; j_gene: TRBJ2-4; abundance: NA; v_gene: TRBV20-1; len: 11
CDR3aa: CASSNIKGTDPYGYTF; CDR3nt: TGTGCCAGTAGTAATATAAAAGGGACAGACCCCTATGGCTACACCTTC; d_gene: TRBD1; j_gene: TRBJ1-2; abundance: NA; v_gene: TRBV19; len: 16
CDR3aa: CASSRDRSTDTQYF; CDR3nt: TGTGCCAGCTCACGGGACAGAAGCACAGATACGCAGTATTTT; d_gene: TRBD1; j_gene: TRBJ2-3; abundance: NA; v_gene: TRBV18; len: 14